A selection of T cell receptor beta chains follows, all from one sample in a study of identical twins. One entry per CDR3 protein results from TCRdb running MiXCR on the 5' RACE reads. The sample includes 1.5 million to 2 million distinct CDR3 sequences, less than 35% of them seen just once. Input material: cord blood. These receptors came from a newborn girl in good health. Both conserved end residues are part of each CDR3. D genes are given only for firm matches. Clone size appears in some rows only: once, few, many, or a class for an expanded clone.

TGTGCCCCAGTAAGCAGCCTCACTGAAGCTTTCTTT,CAPVSSLTEAFF,TRBV7-9,-,-,TRBJ1-1
TGCAGTGCTAGTAAAAGGAGGGTGAACACTGAAGCTTTCTTT,CSASKRRVNTEAFF,TRBV20-1,-,-,TRBJ1-1
TGTGCCATCAGTGACGACAGGGGGCTGAGCACTGAAGCTTTCTTT,CAISDDRGLSTEAFF,TRBV10-3,few,TRBD1,TRBJ1-1
TGTGCCAGCAGGCCACTAGCGGGGGGATTCAAGCAGTACTTC,CASRPLAGGFKQYF,TRBV6-2/TRBV6-3,-,TRBD2,TRBJ2-7
TGTGCCAGCAGCCCGATTTCGCAGGGGTCTAATTCACCCCTCCACTTT,CASSPISQGSNSPLHF,TRBV5-6,-,-,TRBJ1-6
TGTGCCAGCAGCCCATGGAGGGGGGAGCTGTTTTTT,CASSPWRGELFF,TRBV2,-,-,TRBJ2-2
TGCGCCAGCAGCTTTCCGGGGGGTGCGAACACCGGGGAGCTGTTTTTT,CASSFPGGANTGELFF,TRBV5-1,-,TRBD2,TRBJ2-2
TGCAGTGCTAGAGATTCTAGGGGACAGGTTCCCTTCTACGAGCAGTACTTC,CSARDSRGQVPFYEQYF,TRBV20-1,-,TRBD1,TRBJ2-7
TGTGCCAGCAGCCAAGGTATCACTAGCGCCTCCTACGAGCAGTACTTC,CASSQGITSASYEQYF,TRBV3-1,few,TRBD2,TRBJ2-7
TGTGCCAGCAGCCAAGGCGATACGGGACAGGGTGACGAGCAGTACTTC,CASSQGDTGQGDEQYF,TRBV3-1,-,TRBD1,TRBJ2-7
TGTGCCAGCAGTGCGACAGGGAATAATTCACCCCTCCACTTT,CASSATGNNSPLHF,TRBV2,-,TRBD1,TRBJ1-6